These 19 T cell receptor beta chains share one sample of origin, sequenced in a study of human T cells and chemical hapten exposure. Time point indicated: patch test 1, 2 weeks after DPC sensitization. Treatment noted: therapeutic diphenylcyclopropenone sensitization with weekly scalp DPC. TCRdb ran MiXCR on the RACE reads and lists one entry per CDR3 protein. The sample lists 75,000 to 95,000 distinct CDR3 sequences; about 11% were seen once. The specimen comprised whole blood, sampled in connection with sensitization to the hapten diphenylcyclopropenone (DPC). Receptor source: an older woman with alopecia areata. Some clones in this sample may be carry-over from other donors' samples.

This clonotype was recorded at least ten times. The chain links TRBV3-1 to TRBJ1-1, with D possibly TRBD1 on 5 matching bases. The V gene's germline CDR1 is LGHDT and CDR2 YNNKEL (reference sequence). V lost 4 bases and J 1 base, leaving 13 bases between the germline ends. The CDR3 extends over 15 amino acids. The CDR3 loop is CASSPGSQGNTEAFF. CDR3 bases: TGTGCCAGCAGCCCGGGGTCGCAGGGGAACACTGAAGCTTTCTTT.

CDR3 nucleotides: TGCAGTGCTAGAGCACCGGGATCCCAAGAGACCCAGTACTTC. Residues: CSARAPGSQETQYF. V and J are TRBV20-1 and TRBJ2-5; possibly TRBD2 for D (5 bases). Trimming left V 1 base short and J 1 base short, with 10 bases between. The CDR3 spans 14 residues. CDR1 and CDR2 (germline): DFQATT, SNEGSKA (reference sequence).

The chain has TRBV9 and TRBJ1-5, with D maybe TRBD1 (5 bases). This CDR3 is built from 15 residues. V shed 0 bases and J shed 4 bases, with 11 bases lying between them. Germline CDR1 SGDLS, CDR2 YYNGEE. In nucleotides, the CDR3 is TGTGCCAGCAGCGTAGGCAGGGCCGGGAATCAGCCCCAGCATTTT. Translating it yields CASSVGRAGNQPQHF.

This chain uses TRBV4-1 with TRBJ1-6, with D unclear. Trimming cost V 5 bases and J 0 bases, with 11 bases left between them. This CDR3 contains 16 residues. Looked up from germline, CDR1 is MGHRA and CDR2 is YSYEKL. In nucleotides, the CDR3 is TGCGCCAGCAGCTCTTCCGGGAGCTCCTATAATTCACCCCTCCACTTT. It yields the protein CASSSSGSSYNSPLHF.

This clonotype was counted ten times or more. The chain employs TRBV11-2 and TRBJ2-3; D gene uncertain. The germline V gene encodes CDR1 SGHAT and CDR2 FQNNGV. The V gene lost 2 bases and the J gene lost 4 bases, with 4 bases spanning the gap. This CDR3 is built from 12 residues. CDR3: CASSLLSDTQYF. The CDR3 DNA reads as TGTGCCAGCAGCTTACTATCAGATACGCAGTATTTT. Full variable domain (remainder filled in from reference TRBV11-2 and TRBJ2-3): EAGVAQSPRYKIIEKRQSVAFWCNPISGHATLYWYQQILGQGPKLLIQFQNNGVVDDSQLPKDRFSAERLKGVDSTLKIQPAKLEDSAVYLCASSLLSDTQYFGPGTRLTVL.

In its sample, this clonotype was seen many times. This chain joins TRBV19 and TRBJ2-5; D remains ambiguous. This CDR3 has 14 residues. V gave up 3 bases and J gave up 5 bases, with 13 bases separating them. From germline, CDR1 is LNHDA and CDR2 SQIVND (reference sequence). The CDR3 region has the DNA TGTGCCAGTAGTATCTCGCCGGCGTCGGAGACCCAGTACTTC. Translated: CASSISPASETQYF.

The chain joins TRBV7-6 to TRBJ2-2; D ambiguous. CDR3 length: 16 residues. Trimming shortened V by 4 bases and J by 5 bases, and 17 bases separated the two germline ends. Germline CDR1 is SGHVS and CDR2 is FNYEAQ. The CDR3 coding sequence is TGTGCCAGCAGCTCGACCGTGCGGACGGTGACCGGGGAGCTGTTTTTT. This codes for CASSSTVRTVTGELFF.

This clonotype was seen many times. DNA of the CDR3: TGTGCCAGCAGCTTAACCCCCCCGGGTACGCAGTATTTT. Translating it yields CASSLTPPGTQYF. J is TRBJ2-3 and V is TRBV7-8, with D uncertain. V lost 2 bases to trimming and J lost 8 bases, with 11 bases between them. The CDR3 is 13 residues long. CDR1 SGHVS and CDR2 FQNEAQ come from the germline V gene.

This clonotype was counted only a few times. V is TRBV7-3 and J is TRBJ2-3, with D unclear. In germline, CDR1 is SGHTA, CDR2 FQGTGA. V lost 4 bases and J 6 bases, leaving 11 bases between the germline ends. CDR3 length: 13 amino acids. The CDR3 loop is CASSSPSSDTQYF. The CDR3, as DNA: TGTGCCAGCAGCTCCCCCTCTTCGGATACGCAGTATTTT.

The chain links TRBV5-1 to TRBJ2-3, with D possibly matching TRBD1 (6 bases). The germline CDR1 and CDR2 sequences are SGHRS and YFSETQ. This CDR3 contains 16 residues. The ends were cut back, 0 bases at V and 0 bases at J, with 11 bases in the middle. Written as DNA, the CDR3 is TGCGCCAGCAGCTTGGGACAGGAGCCTAGCACAGATACGCAGTATTTT. Translated: CASSLGQEPSTDTQYF.

This clonotype was seen a few times. The chain recombines TRBV7-3 with TRBJ2-1, with TRBD2 matching 10 bases. Germline CDR1 is SGHTA and CDR2 is FQGTGA. Germline trimming cut 7 bases from V and 8 bases from J; bases unmatched to any gene: 11. CDR3 length: 15 amino acids. The CDR3 nucleotides are TGTGCCAGCAAACCGAGCGGGGGGGCCGATTATGAGCAGTTCTTC. This gives the protein CASKPSGGADYEQFF. The full variable domain, with the rest looked up from reference TRBV7-3 and TRBJ2-1, is GAGVSQTPSNKVTEKGKYVELRCDPISGHTALYWYRQSLGQGPEFLIYFQGTGAADDSGLPNDRFFAVRPEGSVSTLKIQRTERGDSAVYLCASKPSGGADYEQFFGPGTRLTVL.

The chain links TRBV14 to TRBJ1-1; 7 nucleotides line up with TRBD1. The CDR3 spans 16 residues. Per germline, CDR1 SGHDN and CDR2 FVKESK. The J segment lost 0 bases and the V segment lost 4 bases, leaving 8 bases of the junction unmatched. CDR3 sequence: CASSRNGQGVNTEAFF. DNA of the CDR3: TGTGCCAGCAGCCGAAACGGGCAGGGGGTGAACACTGAAGCTTTCTTT.

This chain uses TRBV6-5 with TRBJ2-1, with D hard to call. CDR1 and CDR2 (germline): MNHEY, SVGAGI. CDR3 length: 14 amino acids. V was cut by 4 bases and J by 1 base, with 8 bases left in between. This CDR3 reads CASSSTVSYNEQFF. CDR3 coding DNA: TGTGCCAGCAGTTCGACGGTTTCCTACAATGAGCAGTTCTTC.

This clonotype was seen a few times. This chain links TRBV9 with TRBJ1-1; D might be TRBD1 (5 bases). Between the trimmed V and J ends, which lost 3 bases and 1 base, there was a span of 13 bases. The CDR3 covers 15 residues. Germline CDR1 reads SGDLS; CDR2 reads YYNGEE. In DNA, the CDR3 is TGTGCCAGCAGCGCCTTCTCGACAGAGAACACTGAAGCTTTCTTT. Amino acids: CASSAFSTENTEAFF.

This clonotype appeared a few times. The V and J genes are TRBV5-6 and TRBJ2-1, with 8 bases identical to TRBD2. The V gene's germline CDR1 is SGHDT and CDR2 YYEEEE. J lost 1 base, V lost 5 bases, and 5 bases had no gene match. CDR3 length equals 15 residues. In DNA form, the CDR3 reads TGTGCCAGCAGTAAAGCGGGGGTTTCCTACAATGAGCAGTTCTTC. It encodes CASSKAGVSYNEQFF.

The rearrangement uses TRBV20-1 and TRBJ2-1, with D perhaps given as TRBD1 or TRBD2 (5 bases each). Germline CDR1 is DFQATT and CDR2 is SNEGSKA (reference sequence). Trimming stripped 5 bases from V and 6 bases from J, with 14 bases between. This CDR3 spans 13 amino acids. The CDR3: CSAGRDVGNEQFF. For the CDR3, the DNA is TGCAGTGCTGGCCGGGACGTCGGCAATGAGCAGTTCTTC.

This clonotype came up a few times. The genes are TRBV27 and TRBJ1-1; tentatively, D is TRBD1 (6 bases). With 5 bases removed from V and 1 base from J, the gap between germline ends came to 17 bases. Germline lookup yields CDR1 MNHEY and CDR2 SMNVEV (reference sequence). The CDR3 covers 16 residues. This CDR3 is CASSLNPDRPNTEAFF. The CDR3 nucleotides read TGTGCCAGCAGTCTCAACCCGGACAGACCGAACACTGAAGCTTTCTTT.

This clonotype has only a few counts. The chain carries TRBV7-6 and TRBJ1-2; 8 bases agree with TRBD1. J lost 4 bases, V lost 6 bases, and 4 bases had no gene match. This CDR3 region has 13 residues. Germline V CDR1 and CDR2: SGHVS, FNYEAQ. CDR3 protein: CASRQGGGYGYTF. The CDR3 DNA is TGTGCCAGCAGACAGGGGGGCGGCTATGGCTACACCTTC.

Many counts were recorded for this clonotype. This chain connects TRBV5-5 to TRBJ2-3; the D is unclear. Germline V gene data show CDR1 as SGHKS and CDR2 as YYEKEE (reference sequence). V was cut by 0 bases and J by 2 bases, with 10 bases left in between. The CDR3 has 15 residues. The CDR3 DNA follows: TGTGCCAGCAGCTTGGTCCAGCCAAACACAGATACGCAGTATTTT. Residues: CASSLVQPNTDTQYF.